This T cell receptor (beta chain) originates from a study of blood T cells in healthy people across ages. With a J-beta primer mix and a sample-barcoded 5' primer, a second PCR ran roughly 6 to 11 cycles. TCRdb redid the calling of the 5' RACE reads with MiXCR, one entry per CDR3 protein. The table lists about 570,000 distinct CDR3 sequences, about 25% of them singletons. V lost 1 base to trimming and J lost 4 bases; unmatched junction nucleotides: 6. Germline lookup yields CDR1 SGHRS and CDR2 YFSETQ. CDR3 length equals 15 residues. General study points: Shifts in expanded clonotypes may have been confounded by donor CMV status, which was unknown. PBMCs left unsorted prevented a conclusive naive versus antigen-experienced comparison.

As for this clonotype: Its cognate antigen is unknown.

Sequenced sample: blood. The receptor was isolated from a woman in her seventies in good health. The V and J genes are TRBV5-1 and TRBJ2-5; 8 bases fit TRBD1. CDR3: CASSLQGAQGETQYF. DNA of the CDR3: TGCGCCAGCAGCTTGCAGGGGGCGCAGGGAGAGACCCAGTACTTC.